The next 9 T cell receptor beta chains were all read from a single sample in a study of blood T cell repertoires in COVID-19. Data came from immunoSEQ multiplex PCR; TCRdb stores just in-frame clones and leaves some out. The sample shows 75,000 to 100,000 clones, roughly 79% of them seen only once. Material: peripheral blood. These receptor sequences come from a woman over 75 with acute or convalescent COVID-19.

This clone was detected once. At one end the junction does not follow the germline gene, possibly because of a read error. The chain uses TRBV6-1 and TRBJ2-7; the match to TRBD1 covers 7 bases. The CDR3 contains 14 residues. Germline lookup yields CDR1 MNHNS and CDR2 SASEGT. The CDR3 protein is CASREDRARYEQYF. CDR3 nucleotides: TGTGCCAGCAGAGAAGACAGGGCGAGATACGAGCAGTACTTC.

The CDR3 here is CASSVSGLSGNTIYF. In DNA form, the CDR3 reads TGTGCCAGCAGCGTTTCTGGACTCTCTGGAAACACCATATATTTT. The rearrangement joins TRBV9 to TRBJ1-3; D gene ambiguous. The CDR3 spans 15 residues. The germline V gene encodes CDR1 SGDLS and CDR2 YYNGEE. Trimming cost V 2 bases and J 0 bases, with 9 bases left between them.

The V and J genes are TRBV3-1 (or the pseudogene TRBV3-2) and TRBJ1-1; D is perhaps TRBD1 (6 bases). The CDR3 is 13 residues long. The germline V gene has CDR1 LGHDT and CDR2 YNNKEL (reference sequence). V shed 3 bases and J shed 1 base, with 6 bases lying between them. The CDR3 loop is CASSQGQNTEAFF. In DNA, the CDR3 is TGTGCCAGCAGCCAGGGACAGAACACTGAAGCTTTCTTT.

CDR3 in amino acids: CASREYSRGTVGIGQPQHF. DNA for the CDR3: TGTGCCAGTAGGGAGTACTCCCGGGGGACAGTGGGGATTGGTCAGCCCCAGCATTTT. The V gene is TRBV19, the J gene TRBJ1-5; TRBD1 aligns across 7 bases. Germline CDR1 reads LNHDA; CDR2 reads SQIVND (reference sequence). Germline trimming cut 6 bases from V and 6 bases from J; bases unmatched to any gene: 23. The CDR3 runs 19 residues.

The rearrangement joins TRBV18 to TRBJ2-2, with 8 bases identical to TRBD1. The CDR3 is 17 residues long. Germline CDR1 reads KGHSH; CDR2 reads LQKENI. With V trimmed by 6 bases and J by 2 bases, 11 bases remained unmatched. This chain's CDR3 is CASSPLQQGVNTGELFF. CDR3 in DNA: TGTGCCAGCTCCCCGCTTCAACAGGGGGTTAACACCGGGGAGCTGTTTTTT.

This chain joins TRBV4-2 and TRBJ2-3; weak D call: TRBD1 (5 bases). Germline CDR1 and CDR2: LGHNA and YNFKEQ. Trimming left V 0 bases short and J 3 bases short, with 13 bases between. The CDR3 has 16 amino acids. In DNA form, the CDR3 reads TGTGCCAGCAGCCAAGATAGTACAGGCGCTACAGATACGCAGTATTTT. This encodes CASSQDSTGATDTQYF.

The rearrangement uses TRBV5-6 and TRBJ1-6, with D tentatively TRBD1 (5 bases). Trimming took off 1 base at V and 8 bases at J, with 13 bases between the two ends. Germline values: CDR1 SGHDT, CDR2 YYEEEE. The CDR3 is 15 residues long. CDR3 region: CASSLSGGWDSPLHF. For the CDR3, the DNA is TGTGCCAGCAGCTTGTCGGGGGGATGGGATTCACCCCTCCACTTT.

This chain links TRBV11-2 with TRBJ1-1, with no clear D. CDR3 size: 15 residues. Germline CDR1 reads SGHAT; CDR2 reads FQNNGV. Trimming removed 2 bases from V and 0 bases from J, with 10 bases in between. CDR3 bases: TGTGCCAGCAGCTTATTCTCCTCGGTGAACACTGAAGCTTTCTTT. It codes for CASSLFSSVNTEAFF.

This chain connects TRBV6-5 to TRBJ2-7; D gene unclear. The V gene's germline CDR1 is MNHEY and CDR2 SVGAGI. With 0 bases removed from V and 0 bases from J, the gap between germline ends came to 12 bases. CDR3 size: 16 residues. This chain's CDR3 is CASSYSSVFSSYEQYF. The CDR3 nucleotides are TGTGCCAGCAGTTACTCGAGCGTGTTTAGCTCCTACGAGCAGTACTTC.